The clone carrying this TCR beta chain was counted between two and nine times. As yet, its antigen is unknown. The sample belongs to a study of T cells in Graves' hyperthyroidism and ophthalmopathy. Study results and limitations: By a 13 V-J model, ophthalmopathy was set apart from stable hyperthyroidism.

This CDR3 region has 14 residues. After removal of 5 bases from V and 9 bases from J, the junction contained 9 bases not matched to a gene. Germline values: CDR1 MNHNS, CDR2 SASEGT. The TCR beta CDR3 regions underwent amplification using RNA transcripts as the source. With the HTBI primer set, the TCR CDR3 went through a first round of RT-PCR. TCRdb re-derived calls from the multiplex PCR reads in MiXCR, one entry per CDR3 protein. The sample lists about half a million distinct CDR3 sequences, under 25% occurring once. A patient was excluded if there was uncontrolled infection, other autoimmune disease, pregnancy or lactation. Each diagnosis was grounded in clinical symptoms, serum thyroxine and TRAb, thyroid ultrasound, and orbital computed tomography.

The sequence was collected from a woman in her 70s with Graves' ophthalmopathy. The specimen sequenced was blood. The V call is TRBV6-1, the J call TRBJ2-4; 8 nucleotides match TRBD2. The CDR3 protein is CASSFLNREGIQYF. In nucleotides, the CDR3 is TGTGCCAGCAGTTTCCTAAACCGGGAGGGCATTCAGTACTTC.